This record covers a single T cell receptor beta chain. What it binds is not known. This CDR3 spans 15 amino acids. J lost 1 base, V lost 5 bases, and 6 bases had no gene match. Germline V gene lookup returns CDR1 SGHNT and CDR2 YENEEA. These data are taken from a study of cytomegalovirus exposure and HLA in healthy donors. The study, taken as a whole, reports: Some TCR beta chains (roughly 150 of them) were listed as cytomegalovirus-associated.

60 Vbeta and 13 Jbeta primers were used in PCR. Sequencing was performed with immunoSEQ multiplex PCR; in TCRdb, only in-frame clones are kept and a portion is missing. The sample carries fewer than 100,000 clones, 79% recorded once. Regarding donors, all were healthy bone marrow donors. The V and J genes are TRBV11-3 and TRBJ2-3, with 7 bases identical to TRBD2. The receptor's source is a woman in her thirties or forties in good health and CMV-seronegative. Sequencing input: PBMCs. In nucleotides, the CDR3 is TGTGCCAGCAGCCCCGGGGAGGGCGGCACAGATACGCAGTATTTT. This encodes CASSPGEGGTDTQYF.